The 25 T cell receptor beta chains below all came from one sample that was sequenced in a study of CD8 T cells in ankylosing spondylitis. TCRdb called the 5' RACE reads again in MiXCR, with one record for every CDR3 protein. This table holds about 390,000 distinct CDR3 sequences, about a fifth found once. These receptors are not linked to any known antigen. Study-wide points: Blood of patients with ankylosing spondylitis appeared to be characterized by a TCR beta motif of seven or eight highly homologous variants.

Sequenced sample: blood, either unsorted or a sorted T cell fraction (not recorded which). The receptors come from a male donor with ankylosing spondylitis.

V is TRBV6-1 and J is TRBJ1-2; D is possibly TRBD1 (6 bases). Germline V gene lookup returns CDR1 MNHNS and CDR2 SASEGT. V gave up 6 bases and J gave up 3 bases, with 14 bases separating them. This CDR3 is built from 14 residues. CDR3 loop: CASSRREGDYGYTF. Here the CDR3 DNA reads TGTGCCAGCAGCCGGAGGGAGGGGGACTATGGCTACACCTTC.

This clonotype turned up a few times. The CDR3 spells CSARDTGIIANTGELFF. CDR3 sequence (DNA): TGCAGTGCTAGAGACACAGGTATCATCGCGAACACCGGGGAGCTGTTTTTT. This chain uses TRBV20-1 with TRBJ2-2; perhaps TRBD1 as D (5 bases). V lost 0 bases to trimming and J lost 0 bases, with 14 bases between them. The CDR3 loop spans 17 amino acids. CDR1 DFQATT and CDR2 SNEGSKA come from the germline V gene (reference sequence).

V usage is TRBV7-9 and J usage is TRBJ2-7, with 9 bases fitting TRBD1. CDR3 length: 14 residues. Trimming cost V 2 bases and J 6 bases; bases outside gene matches: 5. Germline CDR1 reads SEHNR; CDR2 reads FQNEAQ (reference sequence). The CDR3 DNA reads as TGTGCCAGCAGCTTAACACAGGGGGCCGGCGAGCAGTACTTC. As protein: CASSLTQGAGEQYF.

This sequence joins TRBV20-1 and TRBJ2-1, with a possible D match to TRBD2 (6 bases). The length of the CDR3 is 15 residues. From germline, CDR1 is DFQATT and CDR2 SNEGSKA (reference sequence). V lost 5 bases and J lost 7, with 21 bases in between. Here the CDR3 reads CSAGNPSGDLNEQFF. CDR3 nucleotides: TGCAGTGCTGGCAATCCTTCGGGGGACTTGAATGAGCAGTTCTTC.

This clonotype occurred a few times. The chain recombines TRBV7-2 with TRBJ1-5, with TRBD1 as a possible D gene (6 bases). This CDR3 region has 15 residues. V dropped 0 bases and J dropped 7 bases, with 13 bases sitting between them. CDR1 SGHTA and CDR2 FQGNSA come from the germline V gene. CDR3 loop: CASSLARGHNQPQHF. The DNA of the CDR3 is TGTGCCAGCAGCTTAGCACGGGGGCATAACCAGCCCCAGCATTTT.

The V gene is TRBV19, the J gene TRBJ1-5; 9 bases fit TRBD1. Losses at the gene ends were 10 bases for V and 4 bases for J; bases not matched to a gene: 8. CDR1 and CDR2 (germline): LNHDA, SQIVND (reference sequence). The CDR3 covers 14 residues. The CDR3 sequence: CATAGTGLNQPQHF. The CDR3 coding sequence is TGTGCCACCGCCGGGACAGGGTTGAATCAGCCCCAGCATTTT.

The chain is built from TRBV9 and TRBJ2-3; D gene unclear. The V gene's germline CDR1 is SGDLS and CDR2 YYNGEE. CDR3 size: 15 residues. V was trimmed by 4 bases and J by 0 bases, leaving 12 bases between them. The CDR3 nucleotides read TGTGCCAGCAGCCAATCCCCCGGGAGCACAGATACGCAGTATTTT. Its translation: CASSQSPGSTDTQYF.

This clonotype appeared a few times. J is TRBJ2-1 and V is TRBV7-2; possibly TRBD1 for D (6 bases). The ends were cut back, 6 bases at V and 3 bases at J, with 15 bases in the middle. The CDR3 totals 15 residues. Germline lookup yields CDR1 SGHTA and CDR2 FQGNSA. CDR3 DNA: TGTGCCAGCAGTCCAGGGGTTAGTAGCTACAATGAGCAGTTCTTC. It is translated as CASSPGVSSYNEQFF.

A single count supports this clonotype. The V call is TRBV5-6, the J call TRBJ2-1, with TRBD1 matching over 10 bases. J was trimmed by 3 bases and V by 3 bases; bases with no gene match: 6. Germline CDR1 and CDR2: SGHDT and YYEEEE. The CDR3 spans 16 residues. The CDR3 loop is CASSSLTGGNYNEQFF. DNA for the CDR3: TGTGCCAGCAGCTCATTGACAGGGGGCAACTACAATGAGCAGTTCTTC.

The chain employs TRBV7-3 and TRBJ1-1; 9 bases align to TRBD1. The trim removed 3 bases at V and 8 bases at J, leaving 10 bases unmatched. CDR1 and CDR2 (germline): SGHTA, FQGTGA. This CDR3 is 15 amino acids long. The CDR3 region is CASSFHPDRGSEAFF. CDR3 coding DNA: TGTGCCAGCAGCTTTCATCCGGACAGGGGTTCCGAAGCTTTCTTT.

The chain links TRBV10-3 to TRBJ2-5, with D perhaps matching TRBD2 (5 bases). Germline V gene lookup returns CDR1 ENHRY and CDR2 SYGVKD. V gave up 11 bases and J gave up 4 bases, with 11 bases separating them. The CDR3 sequence is 11 residues long. CDR3: CAGGPGETQYF. The CDR3 DNA follows: TGTGCCGGCGGGCCGGGAGAGACCCAGTACTTC.

This sequence joins TRBV18 and TRBJ2-1; 10 nucleotides match TRBD2. Germline loops: CDR1 KGHSH, CDR2 LQKENI. The junction had 8 bases not matched to a gene; V was cut back by 3 bases and J by 9 bases. This CDR3 contains 15 residues. CDR3 residues: CASSPLAGVSGEQFF. The CDR3 region has the DNA TGTGCCAGCTCACCCCTAGCGGGAGTATCGGGTGAGCAGTTCTTC. Complete variable domain (other parts from reference TRBV18 and TRBJ2-1): NAGVMQNPRHLVRRRGQEARLRCSPMKGHSHVYWYRQLPEEGLKFMVYLQKENIIDESGMPKERFSAEFPKEGPSILRIQQVVRGDSAAYFCASSPLAGVSGEQFFGPGTRLTVL.

About this clonotype itself: The junction differs from germline at one of its ends, possibly a read error. CDR3 sequence (DNA): TGTGCTAGCAGCTTGGAATTTACAGGGGGCGAGCAGTACTTC. This codes for CASSLEFTGGEQYF. The V call is TRBV7-7, the J call TRBJ2-7, with TRBD1 matching 8 bases. Germline V gene lookup returns CDR1 SSHAT and CDR2 FNYEAQ (reference sequence). The CDR3 length is 14 residues.

This chain links TRBV20-1 with TRBJ2-3; D ambiguous. The CDR3 runs 11 residues. Germline loops: CDR1 DFQATT, CDR2 SNEGSKA (reference sequence). The CDR3, as DNA: TGCGGATCTAGTTCGACAGATACGCAGTATTTT. Translated, it gives CGSSSTDTQYF.

This clonotype was seen more than once but under ten times. The J gene is TRBJ2-7, the V gene TRBV5-1; D perhaps matches TRBD2 (5 bases). Germline V lookup: CDR1 SGHRS, CDR2 YFSETQ. CDR3 size: 15 residues. Trimming pared 4 bases from V and 2 bases from J, leaving 16 bases between. The CDR3 loop is CASSVESGITYEQYF. The CDR3 nucleotides are TGCGCCAGCAGCGTCGAAAGCGGAATTACCTACGAGCAGTACTTC.

Many counts were recorded for this clonotype. The chain employs TRBV7-2 and TRBJ1-1, with D unclear. The CDR3 sequence is 13 residues long. The V end was cut by 5 bases, the J end by 4 bases, with 11 bases between. CDR1 is SGHTA and CDR2 is FQGNSA in the germline V gene. The CDR3, as DNA: TGTGCCAGCAGCCAACAAGGTGGCACTGAAGCTTTCTTT. Encoded protein: CASSQQGGTEAFF.

The CDR3 loop is CASSGGASNYGYTF. CDR3 in DNA: TGTGCCAGCAGTGGGGGAGCTTCTAACTATGGCTACACCTTC. The chain employs TRBV2 and TRBJ1-2; D call uncertain. CDR1 and CDR2 from the germline V gene are SNHLY and FYNNEI. The ends were cut back, 4 bases at V and 0 bases at J, with 9 bases in the middle. The CDR3 is 14 residues long.

This clonotype was seen a few times. CDR3 nucleotides: TGCAGTGCCCTTAGAGCCGGCAGAAGCTCCTATAATTCACCCCTCCACTTT. Its protein product is CSALRAGRSSYNSPLHF. The chain links TRBV20-1 to TRBJ1-6, with D unresolved. V was cut by 6 bases and J by 0 bases, with 18 bases left in between. The CDR3 covers 17 residues. Germline V gene sequence: CDR1 DFQATT, CDR2 SNEGSKA (reference sequence).

The chain couples TRBV28 to TRBJ2-4, with 7 bases identical to TRBD2. The germline CDR1 and CDR2 sequences are MDHEN and SYDVKM. The CDR3 extends over 13 amino acids. The V gene end was trimmed by 9 bases and the J gene end by 10 bases; junction bases not matched to a gene: 12. The CDR3 DNA reads TGTGCCAGTAGGGAGGGTGGGCCAGGGATTCAGTACTTC. Its translation: CASREGGPGIQYF.

This clonotype has a count of ten or more. This chain joins TRBV29-1 and TRBJ2-1; 10 bases map to TRBD1. CDR1 and CDR2 (germline): SQVTM, ANQGSEA. The CDR3 extends over 16 amino acids. Trimming removed 1 base from V and 3 bases from J; junction bases left unmatched: 6. The CDR3 DNA sequence: TGCAGCGTTGAAGGAACGGGACAGGGGTTCTACAATGAGCAGTTCTTC. It codes for CSVEGTGQGFYNEQFF.

V and J are TRBV30 and TRBJ1-1; D may be TRBD1 (6 bases). Germline V gene data show CDR1 as GTSNPN and CDR2 as SVGIG (reference sequence). The CDR3 extends over 13 amino acids. Trimming left V 7 bases short and J 5 bases short, with 17 bases between. The DNA for the CDR3 is TGTGCCTCCACCAGGGGAATGGGTACTGAAGCTTTCTTT. Encoded protein: CASTRGMGTEAFF.

The J gene is TRBJ2-7, the V gene TRBV25-1; 7 bases fit TRBD1. The CDR3 loop spans 13 amino acids. V was clipped by 3 bases and J by 3 bases; unmatched bases: 2. The germline V gene encodes CDR1 MGHDK and CDR2 SYGVNS. The CDR3 DNA reads TGTGCCAGCAGTGAGGGGACAGTCTACGAGCAGTACTTC. This codes for CASSEGTVYEQYF.

This clonotype has more than one count but fewer than ten. One junction end does not reproduce the germline sequence, and a read error may be involved. V gene TRBV6-2 or TRBV6-3 combines with J gene TRBJ2-1, with TRBD2 identical over 7 bases. Looked up from germline, CDR1 is MNHEY and CDR2 is SVGEGT. The CDR3 contains 11 residues. The CDR3 loop is CASSTGTNGVF. The CDR3 nucleotides are TGTGCCAGCAGTACCGGGACTAACGGGGTCTTC.

The J gene is TRBJ1-2, the V gene TRBV5-1, with a tentative D call TRBD1 (5 bases). V lost 4 bases to trimming and J lost 5 bases, with 15 bases between them. CDR1 SGHRS and CDR2 YFSETQ come from the germline V gene. This CDR3 has 14 residues. CDR3 bases: TGCGCCAGCAGCCCCCGGGACGGAATATATGGCTACACCTTC. It codes for CASSPRDGIYGYTF.

This chain links TRBV4-3 with TRBJ1-2; 10 positions agree with TRBD1. This CDR3 has 15 amino acids. Germline V CDR1 and CDR2: LGHNA, YSLEER. V lost 0 bases to trimming and J lost 7 bases; unmatched junction nucleotides: 5. CDR3 amino acids: CASSQEGQGFRGYTF. The CDR3 DNA follows: TGCGCCAGCAGCCAAGAGGGACAGGGGTTCCGTGGCTACACCTTC.